What follows is one TCR beta chain and its context. Its antigen is unknown. There are no base qualities to consult, and no much larger clone falls within one base. At the junction V is shortened by 5 bases and J by 5 bases, with 18 bases in between. From its cysteine to its phenylalanine, the CDR3 spans 15 amino acids. The DNA shown is the 45-base CDR3, in frame from base 1. The germline V gene provides CDR1 SGHTA and CDR2 FQGNSA. The time point label for this specimen denotes: pre-treatment sample, taken before nivolumab and TIL therapy. Excised metastases, mostly pleural nodules or supraclavicular lymph nodes, were used as baseline tumor samples and were taken from the same resection from which TIL were grown. Tumors were harvested before any PD-1/PD-L1 blockade; patients then received nivolumab, and those progressing received lymphodepletion, expanded TIL infusion and IL-2. Adults with stage 4 NSCLC were enrolled in a dual-center phase I trial from late 2017 to January 2020. The samples were obtained from a phase I trial that was single-arm and open-label and tested tumor-infiltrating lymphocyte therapy combined with nivolumab in advanced non-small cell lung cancer. Portions of each resected tumor were snap-frozen in liquid nitrogen and were stored at -80 degrees C. Tumor regions of interest were selected on H&E sections using laser-capture macrodissection, ground into about 15 mg aliquots, and extracted using Qiagen Allprep kits.

The immunoSEQ v3 hsTCRB kit was used to amplify TCR beta CDR3 regions from genomic DNA through bias-controlled multiplex PCR. TCR libraries were sequenced on an Illumina NextSeq 500 to approximately 2 million read pairs for survey level or about 5-6.5 million for deep level. Per the authors' processing: V, D and J genes were assigned, non-productive sequences were removed, and clonality was reported by immunoSEQ Analyzer software. Repertoires were compared using productive Simpson clonality and Morisita overlap index of productive TRB rearrangements between infused TIL and blood. TCRdb carries this immuneACCESS record with in-frame sequences only. Its versions omit some clonotypes, under half of them owing to an unresolved V gene in the studies checked, with the rest unexplained. D and trimming were read from the DNA, whereas the V and J calls and clone size are those reported in that table. This sample has 95,000 or so clones in its table, and roughly 65% of those were observed once. The ten largest account for 11% of the sample.

The record originates from a study of TIL therapy for anti-PD-1-resistant metastatic lung cancer (TCRdb year 2021). Concerning the study at large: Among the enrolled patients, the median age was approximately 56 years (range roughly 38-80), and the median tumor PD-L1 proportion score was roughly 6%. Most of the cohort had lung adenocarcinoma, including four EGFR-mutant tumors and two ALK-rearranged tumors, and half of the patients were either current or former smokers. A median non-synonymous tumor mutation burden of under 1.9 mutations per megabase was determined across the cohort by whole-exome sequencing. Tumor and peripheral blood T cell receptor beta sequencing was used to track clonotypes across tumor, expanded TIL product and serial blood samples. Study-wide conclusions, independent of this receptor: Compared with baseline intratumoral T cells, expanded TIL cultures were more clonal and less diverse (median clonality approximately 6% vs 31%, p < 0.0001). High clonal turnover was observed in TIL culture, with many enriched product clones not detected in the baseline tumor, which suggested clonal contraction rather than faithful expansion. The cohort was highly selected, including more treatment-naive, never-smoker and oncogene-addicted patients than is typical, which limits generalizability. The study protocol defined all tumor marker inferences as exploratory.

This receptor was taken from a person aged 25 to 85 with non-small cell lung cancer. This chain joins TRBV7-2 to TRBJ2-5; the D gene may be TRBD1 or TRBD2, since each aligns over 5 bases. This specimen consisted of tumor tissue, obtained at baseline. The DNA reads as follows: TGTGCCAGCAGCCCGGGACCCTCGGTGGGCGAGACCCAGTACTTC. Protein translation: CASSPGPSVGETQYF.